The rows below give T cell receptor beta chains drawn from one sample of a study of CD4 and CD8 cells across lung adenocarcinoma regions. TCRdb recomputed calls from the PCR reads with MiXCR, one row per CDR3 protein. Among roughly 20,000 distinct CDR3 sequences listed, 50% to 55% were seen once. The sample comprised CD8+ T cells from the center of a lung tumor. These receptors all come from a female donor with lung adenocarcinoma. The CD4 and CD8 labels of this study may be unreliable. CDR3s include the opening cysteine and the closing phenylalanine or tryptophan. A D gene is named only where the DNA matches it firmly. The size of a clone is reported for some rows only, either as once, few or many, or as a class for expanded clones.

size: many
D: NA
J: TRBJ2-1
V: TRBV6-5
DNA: TGTGCCAGCAGTTACCAACAGTCCAATGAGCAGTTCTTC
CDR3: CASSYQQSNEQFF

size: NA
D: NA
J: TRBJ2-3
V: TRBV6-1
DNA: TGTGCCAGCAGTGAAGCCGCGCGGTGGGCGACAGATATGCAGTATTTT
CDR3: CASSEAARWATDMQYF

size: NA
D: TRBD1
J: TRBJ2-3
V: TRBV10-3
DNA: TGTGCGGGCATAGGGGGCCGAGACGCAGATACGCAGTATTTT
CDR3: CAGIGGRDADTQYF

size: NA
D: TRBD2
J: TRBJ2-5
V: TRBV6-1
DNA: TGTGCCAGCGGACCGGGAGGGCACGGCCAAGATACGCAGTACTTC
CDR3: CASGPGGHGQDTQYF

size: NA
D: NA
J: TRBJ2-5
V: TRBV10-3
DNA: TGTGCGGGCGACGGGCGAGGAGGGCCAGAGACCCAGTATTTC
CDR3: CAGDGRGGPETQYF

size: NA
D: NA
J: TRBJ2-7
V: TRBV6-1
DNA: TGTGCCAGCAGTGACGACGGGGTAGGGGCGACAGACATGCAGTACTTC
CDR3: CASSDDGVGATDMQYF

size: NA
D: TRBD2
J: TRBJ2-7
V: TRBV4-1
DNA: TGCGCCAGCAGCGAGGGACTAGCGGGGGTCTACGAGCAGTACTTC
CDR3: CASSEGLAGVYEQYF

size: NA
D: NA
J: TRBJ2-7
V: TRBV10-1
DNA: TGCGCCAGCAGGGGGCTGGGGGCCACAAATACGCAGTACTTC
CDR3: CASRGLGATNTQYF

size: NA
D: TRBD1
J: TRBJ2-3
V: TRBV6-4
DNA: TGTGCCAGCAGTGAGGCTGGGACAGCCTACACAGATACGCAGTATTTT
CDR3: CASSEAGTAYTDTQYF

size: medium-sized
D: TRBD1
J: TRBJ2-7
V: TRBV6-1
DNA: TGTGCCAGTACGGGGATGTCAGGGGGCCGCCTCGAGCAGTACTTC
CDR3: CASTGMSGGRLEQYF

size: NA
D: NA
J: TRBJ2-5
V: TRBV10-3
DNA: TGTGCCACCAAGGTCCCGGGAGAGCGAGAGACCCAGTACTTC
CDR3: CATKVPGERETQYF

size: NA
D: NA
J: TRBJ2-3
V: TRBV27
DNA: TGTGCCAGCAGCGGGGCGGGCGCGGGGCTGAGGGCCAAAAACACGCAGTACTTT
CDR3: CASSGAGAGLRAKNTQYF

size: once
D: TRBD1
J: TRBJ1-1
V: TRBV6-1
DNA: TGTGCCAGCAGTCGGACAGGGGGTGCTGTGAACACTGAAGCTTTCTTT
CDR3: CASSRTGGAVNTEAFF

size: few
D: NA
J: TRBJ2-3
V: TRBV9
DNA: TGTGCCAGCAGCGTAGGGTCCGGAGCTAGCACAGATACGCAGTATTTT
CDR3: CASSVGSGASTDTQYF

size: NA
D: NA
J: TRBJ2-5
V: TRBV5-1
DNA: TGCGCCAGCAGCCGCTCACTCGGGGAGACCCAGTACTTC
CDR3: CASSRSLGETQYF

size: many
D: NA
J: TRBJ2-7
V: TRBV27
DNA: TGTGCCAGCAGTAGCCTGGACGGCCGTTACTCCTACGAGCAGTACTTC
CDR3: CASSSLDGRYSYEQYF

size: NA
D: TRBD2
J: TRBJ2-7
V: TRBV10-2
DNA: TGCGCCAGCAGTGAGGGAATCGGGGGGGGAGGCGCAGATACGCAGTACTTC
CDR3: CASSEGIGGGGADTQYF

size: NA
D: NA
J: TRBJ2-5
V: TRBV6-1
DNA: TGTGCCAGCAGTCGGGACCCTGACCAAGAGACCCAGTACTTC
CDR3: CASSRDPDQETQYF

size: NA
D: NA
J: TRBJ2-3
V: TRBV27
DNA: TGTGCCAGCAGTTTTTGGAGCAACCAAGAGACCCAGTACTTT
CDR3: CASSFWSNQETQYF

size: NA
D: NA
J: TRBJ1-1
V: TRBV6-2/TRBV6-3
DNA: TGTGCCAGCAGTTCCCTTTGGGAGGAAGCTTTCTTT
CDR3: CASSSLWEEAFF

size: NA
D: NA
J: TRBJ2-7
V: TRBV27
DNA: TGTGCCAGCAGTCCTCCCGGAGGGAACTCCTACGAGCAGTACTTC
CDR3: CASSPPGGNSYEQYF

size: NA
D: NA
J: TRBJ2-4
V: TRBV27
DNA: TGTGCCAGCAGTCCGGAGACTCTCGGGGAAAACATTCAGTACTTC
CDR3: CASSPETLGENIQYF

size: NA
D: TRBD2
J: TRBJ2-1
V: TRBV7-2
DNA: TGTGCCAGCAGCTTTTCGCCGGGACTAGCGAATGAGCAGTTCTTC
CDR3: CASSFSPGLANEQFF

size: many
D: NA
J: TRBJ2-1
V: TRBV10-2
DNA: TGCGCCAGCAGTGAGGTAAGGATCGCAGTCTACAATGAGCAGTTCTTC
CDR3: CASSEVRIAVYNEQFF

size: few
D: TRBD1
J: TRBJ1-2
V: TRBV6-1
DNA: TGTGCCAGCAGGGACAGGAGAAGGTCTGGCTACACCTTC
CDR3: CASRDRRRSGYTF

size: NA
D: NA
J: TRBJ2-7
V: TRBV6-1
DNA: TGTGCCAGCAGCAAGACGGTGGGGGCCTACGAGCAGTACTTC
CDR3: CASSKTVGAYEQYF

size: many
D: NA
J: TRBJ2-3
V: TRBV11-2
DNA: TGTGCCAGCAGCTTAGCGGTCCTATCGGGGGACACAGATACGCAGTATTTT
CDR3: CASSLAVLSGDTDTQYF

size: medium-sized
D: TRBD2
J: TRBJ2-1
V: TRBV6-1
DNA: TGTGCCAGCAGTGAAACGTGGACTAGCGGGACCAATGAGCAGTTCTTC
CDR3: CASSETWTSGTNEQFF

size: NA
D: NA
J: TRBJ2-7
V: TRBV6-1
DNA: TGTGCCAGCAGCCTCAGCCGGGCCTACGAGCAGTACTTC
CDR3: CASSLSRAYEQYF

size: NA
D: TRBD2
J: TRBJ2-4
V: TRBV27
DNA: TGTGCCAGCAGGTCAAGGGCGGTGGGAGGGGCGGCCAAGGCCAAAAACATTCAGTACTTC
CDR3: CASRSRAVGGAAKAKNIQYF

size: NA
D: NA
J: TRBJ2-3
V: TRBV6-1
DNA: TGTGCGGGCAGTGGGGGAGGGGGCACAGATACGCAGTATTTC
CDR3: CAGSGGGGTDTQYF

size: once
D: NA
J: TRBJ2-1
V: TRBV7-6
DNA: TGTGCCAGCAGCCTTAAACCGGGTCAGCAGCAGTTCTTC
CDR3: CASSLKPGQQQFF

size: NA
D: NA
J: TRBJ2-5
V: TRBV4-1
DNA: TGCGCCAGCAGCCCGAACAGGGAGACCCAGTACTTC
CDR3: CASSPNRETQYF

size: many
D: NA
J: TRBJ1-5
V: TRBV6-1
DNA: TGTGCAAGGGAGGGGATCTCAAATCAGGGCAATCAGCCCCAGCATTTT
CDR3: CAREGISNQGNQPQHF

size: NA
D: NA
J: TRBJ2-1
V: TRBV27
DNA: TGTGCCAGCCATTTCACTTCTGGCTACAATGAGCAGTTCTTC
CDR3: CASHFTSGYNEQFF

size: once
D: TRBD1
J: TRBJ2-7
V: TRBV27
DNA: TGTGCCAGTCGACAGGGTTATCTGAACGAGCAGTACTTC
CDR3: CASRQGYLNEQYF

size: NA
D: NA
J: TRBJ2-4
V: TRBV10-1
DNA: TGCGCCAGCAGTGAGACGCAGCTGGCAGCCAAAAATACGCAGTACTTC
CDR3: CASSETQLAAKNTQYF

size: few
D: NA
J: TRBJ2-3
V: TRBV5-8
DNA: TGTGCCAGCAGCTTGGTGTTAGGGACAGATACGCAGTATTTT
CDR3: CASSLVLGTDTQYF

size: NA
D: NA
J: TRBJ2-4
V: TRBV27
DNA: TGTGCCAGCGGGGTACGGTTACTTGACGTTCAGTACTTC
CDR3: CASGVRLLDVQYF

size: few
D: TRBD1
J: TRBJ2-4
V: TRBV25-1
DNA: TGTGCCAGCAGGCGACAGGGTTGGGGGAACATTCAGTACTTC
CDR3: CASRRQGWGNIQYF

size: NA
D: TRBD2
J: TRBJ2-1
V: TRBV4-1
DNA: TGCGCCAGCAGCCATGATCCTAGCGGGAGTAAAGAGACCCAGTTCTTC
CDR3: CASSHDPSGSKETQFF